One sample yielded the 16 T cell receptor beta chains listed below, sequenced in a study of shared clonotypes between healthy human individuals (dated by TCRdb to about 2020). Libraries were made using the immunoSEQ multiplex PCR assay. TCRdb limited this immuneACCESS table to in-frame rearrangements with V and J called. A share of clones is missing; checked studies link under half to unresolved V genes, and the rest is unexplained. Counted in this sample were over a million clones; 95% to 97% of them appeared once. The biggest ten clones account for approximately 1.1% of the sample. The material sequenced was naive CD4+ T cells sorted from blood. The cell subset or site label on this specimen signifies: CD45RA+ positively selected. The receptors here all came from a man younger than 40 in good health.

Of note for this clone: This same CDR3 is encoded by further DNA sequences in the sample. The chain uses TRBV7-9 and TRBJ1-5; unclear D gene. Germline V gene data show CDR1 as SEHNR and CDR2 as FQNEAQ (reference sequence). Trimming left V 5 bases short and J 3 bases short, with 5 bases between. This CDR3 is 12 amino acids long. CDR3 sequence (DNA): TGTGCCAGCAGCCTCCCCAATCAGCCCCAGCATTTT. Amino acid sequence: CASSLPNQPQHF.

This chain joins TRBV5-1 and TRBJ2-1, with TRBD2 matching 8 bases. CDR1 SGHRS and CDR2 YFSETQ come from the germline V gene. CDR3 size: 15 residues. After removal of 4 bases from V and 0 bases from J, the junction contained 3 bases not matched to a gene. The CDR3 loop is CASSIAGNSYNEQFF. DNA for the CDR3: TGCGCCAGCAGCATAGCGGGAAACTCCTACAATGAGCAGTTCTTC.

V gene TRBV6-5 combines with J gene TRBJ2-1; 7 bases match TRBD2. Losses at the gene ends were 6 bases for V and 5 bases for J; bases not matched to a gene: 4. The V gene's germline CDR1 is MNHEY and CDR2 SVGAGI. The CDR3 contains 13 residues. CDR3 protein: CASSLTSDNEQFF. CDR3 sequence (DNA): TGTGCCAGCAGCCTAACTAGCGACAATGAGCAGTTCTTC.

This clone has a single count. The V and J genes are TRBV9 and TRBJ1-1; 11 positions match TRBD1. This CDR3 is 15 amino acids long. Germline lookup yields CDR1 SGDLS and CDR2 YYNGEE. Trimming removed 2 bases from V and 5 bases from J; junction bases left unmatched: 5. For the CDR3, the DNA is TGTGCCAGCAGCGTGTTGGACAGGGGGCTTACTGAAGCTTTCTTT. Its protein product is CASSVLDRGLTEAFF.

The chain joins TRBV25-1 to TRBJ2-7; D gene uncertain. The CDR3 covers 12 residues. CDR1 is MGHDK and CDR2 is SYGVNS in the germline V gene. V gave up 6 bases and J gave up 0 bases, with 6 bases separating them. The CDR3 spells CASSGRSYEQYF. DNA for the CDR3: TGTGCCAGCAGCGGACGCTCCTACGAGCAGTACTTC.

This clone occurred a few times. The chain links TRBV19 to TRBJ2-1; D remains unclear. Trimming removed 0 bases at V and 3 bases at J, with 9 bases between. The CDR3 contains 15 residues. CDR1 is LNHDA and CDR2 is SQIVND in the germline V gene (reference sequence). CDR3 amino acids: CASSIDHQRYNEQFF. The CDR3 DNA reads TGTGCCAGTAGTATAGATCACCAGCGCTACAATGAGCAGTTCTTC.

The J gene is TRBJ2-7, the V gene TRBV4-3; TRBD1 might be the D (6 bases). V lost 4 bases and J 2 bases, leaving 9 bases between the germline ends. CDR1 is LGHNA, CDR2 YSLEER, per germline. The CDR3 has 13 residues. The CDR3, as DNA: TGCGCCAGCAGCCGGACAGAAACCTACGAGCAGTACTTC. Its translation: CASSRTETYEQYF.

In DNA form, the CDR3 reads TGTGCCAGCATCATACAGGGGAATCAGCCCCAGCATTTT. Its translation is CASIIQGNQPQHF. V is TRBV28 and J is TRBJ1-5; TRBD1 matches at 7 bases. The CDR3 has 13 residues. The V gene end was trimmed by 7 bases and the J gene end by 4 bases; junction bases not matched to a gene: 4. Germline lookup yields CDR1 MDHEN and CDR2 SYDVKM.

The chain joins TRBV2 to TRBJ2-3; D may be TRBD1 (6 bases). V was clipped by 6 bases and J by 3 bases, with 16 bases between them. CDR1 and CDR2 from the germline V gene are SNHLY and FYNNEI. The CDR3 has 15 residues. The CDR3 coding sequence is TGTGCCAGCAGCCGATTGGACAGCCGTACAGATACGCAGTATTTT. It specifies CASSRLDSRTDTQYF.

Comments on this clone: Different DNA sequences within this sample yield the same CDR3. The chain links TRBV5-1 to TRBJ2-7, with TRBD1 matching 8 bases. The CDR3 has 15 residues. V lost 4 bases to trimming and J lost 2 bases; unmatched junction nucleotides: 8. CDR1 is SGHRS and CDR2 is YFSETQ in the germline V gene. The CDR3 region is CASSRGTGEAYEQYF. As DNA, the CDR3 is TGCGCCAGCAGCCGAGGGACAGGAGAGGCCTACGAGCAGTACTTC.

The rearrangement uses TRBV19 and TRBJ2-7; tentatively, D is TRBD1 (6 bases). The CDR3 has 17 residues. V was clipped by 6 bases and J by 2 bases, with 23 bases between them. Germline CDR1 reads LNHDA; CDR2 reads SQIVND (reference sequence). The CDR3 here is CASSHGWGRDNPYEQYF. Written as DNA, the CDR3 is TGTGCCAGTAGCCATGGGTGGGGCCGGGACAATCCCTACGAGCAGTACTTC.

This sequence joins TRBV12-5 and TRBJ2-2; the D is unclear. The V gene lost 3 bases and the J gene lost 5 bases, with 13 bases spanning the gap. The germline gives CDR1 LGHNT, CDR2 FRNRAP. CDR3 length: 15 amino acids. The CDR3 DNA sequence: TGTGCTAGTGGTTTTCACCCCTCCCCTACCGGGGAGCTGTTTTTT. Its protein product is CASGFHPSPTGELFF.

The chain carries TRBV28 and TRBJ1-1; D gene uncertain. The germline gives CDR1 MDHEN, CDR2 SYDVKM. Trimming left V 5 bases short and J 7 bases short, with 14 bases between. The CDR3 covers 13 residues. The CDR3 nucleotides read TGTGCCAGCAGTCTCTTGGGAGGGCTTGAAGCTTTCTTT. It specifies CASSLLGGLEAFF.

The gene calls are TRBV7-9 and TRBJ1-5, with D uncertain. The CDR3 totals 15 residues. Germline V gives CDR1 SEHNR, CDR2 FQNEAQ (reference sequence). The ends were cut back, 1 base at V and 3 bases at J, with 10 bases in the middle. The CDR3 DNA is TGTGCCAGCAGCTTAGTCGGCAAAATCAATCAGCCCCAGCATTTT. It translates to CASSLVGKINQPQHF. Based on the CDR3 plus reference TRBV7-9 and TRBJ1-5, the full variable domain is DTGVSQNPRHKITKRGQNVTFRCDPISEHNRLYWYRQTLGQGPEFLTYFQNEAQLEKSRLLSDRFSAERPKGSFSTLEIQRTEQGDSAMYLCASSLVGKINQPQHFGDGTRLSIL.

The chain employs TRBV28 and TRBJ2-1, with 11 bases matching TRBD2. The trim removed 7 bases at V and 7 bases at J, leaving 12 bases unmatched. The CDR3 has 16 residues. Looked up from germline, CDR1 is MDHEN and CDR2 is SYDVKM. The CDR3 DNA reads as TGTGCCAGCATCACCTTAGCGGGAGGGCCTTTAAATGAGCAGTTCTTC. Translating it yields CASITLAGGPLNEQFF.

V usage is TRBV6-5 and J usage is TRBJ2-7; a possible D gene is TRBD2 (6 bases). This CDR3 has 15 residues. Between the trimmed V and J ends, which lost 5 bases and 5 bases, there was a span of 19 bases. Germline V gene lookup returns CDR1 MNHEY and CDR2 SVGAGI. In DNA form, the CDR3 reads TGTGCCAGCAGTAACCGTGGGGACTCTGGCCACGAGCAGTACTTC. The encoded protein is CASSNRGDSGHEQYF.